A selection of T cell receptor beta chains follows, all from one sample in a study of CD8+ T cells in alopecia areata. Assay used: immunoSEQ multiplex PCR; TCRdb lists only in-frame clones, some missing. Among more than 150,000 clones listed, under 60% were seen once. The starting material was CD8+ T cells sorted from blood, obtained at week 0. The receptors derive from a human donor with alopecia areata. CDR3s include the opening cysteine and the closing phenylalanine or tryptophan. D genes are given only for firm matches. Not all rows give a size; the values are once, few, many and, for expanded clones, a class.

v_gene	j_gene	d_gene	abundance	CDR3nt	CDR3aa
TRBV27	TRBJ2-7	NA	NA	TGTGCCAGCACCCCCGGGGGGGGACAGAGCTACGAGCAGTACTTC	CASTPGGGQSYEQYF
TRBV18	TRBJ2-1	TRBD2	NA	TGTGCCAGCGCGACTAGCGGATATGAGCAGTTCTTC	CASATSGYEQFF
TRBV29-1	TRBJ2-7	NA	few	TGCAGCGTTGAGGTCGGGGAGGTCTACGAGCAGTACTTC	CSVEVGEVYEQYF
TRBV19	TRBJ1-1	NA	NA	TGTGCCAGTTCGGAGGGGATCCGCGAGGCTGAAGCTTTCTTT	CASSEGIREAEAFF
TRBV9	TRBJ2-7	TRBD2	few	TGTGCCAGCAGCGAGGGACTAAGCTACGAGCAGTACTTC	CASSEGLSYEQYF
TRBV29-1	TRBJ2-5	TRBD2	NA	TGCAGCGTTGAAGGGGATAGCGGGGCCGAGACCCAGTACTTC	CSVEGDSGAETQYF
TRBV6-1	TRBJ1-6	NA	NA	TGTGCCAGCAGTGAACACTCTCCTGGGACATACGATAATTCACCCCTCCACTTT	CASSEHSPGTYDNSPLHF
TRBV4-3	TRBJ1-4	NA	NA	TGCGCCAGCAGCCAAGCAACAGCTCTTGCAACTAATGAAAAACTGTTTTTT	CASSQATALATNEKLFF
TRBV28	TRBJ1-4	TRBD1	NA	TGTGCCAGCAGTCGACTAGACAGGGATAAACTGTTTTTT	CASSRLDRDKLFF
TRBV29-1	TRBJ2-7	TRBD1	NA	TGCAGCGTTGAAACAACGGGACAGGGGGTACCCGAGCAGTACTTC	CSVETTGQGVPEQYF
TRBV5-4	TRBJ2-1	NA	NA	TGTGCCAGCAGCTTGGACTACTCGTACAATGAGCAGTTCTTC	CASSLDYSYNEQFF
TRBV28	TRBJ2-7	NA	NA	TGTGCCAGCAGTTTATATCAGGGTACCGAGCAGTACTTC	CASSLYQGTEQYF
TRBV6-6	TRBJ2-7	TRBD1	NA	TGTGCCAGCAGTTACGCGACCCAGGGGGCACCGTACGAGCAGTACTTC	CASSYATQGAPYEQYF
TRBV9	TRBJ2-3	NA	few	TGTGCCAGCAGCGTAGGTTCGGGGGGCACAGATACGCAGTATTTT	CASSVGSGGTDTQYF
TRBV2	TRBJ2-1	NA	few	TGTGCCAGCATCGAGAATGAGCAGTTCTTC	CASIENEQFF
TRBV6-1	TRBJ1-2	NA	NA	TGTGCCAGCAGTGAAGATCCGGACAGCTATGGCTACACCTTC	CASSEDPDSYGYTF
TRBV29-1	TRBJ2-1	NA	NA	TGCAGCGTCAAGGGGACGGGGCCTACCAAAAATGAGCAGTTCTTC	CSVKGTGPTKNEQFF
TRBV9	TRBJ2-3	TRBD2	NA	TGTGCCAGCAGCACCCGACTAGCGGAGCCCACAGATACGCAGTATTTT	CASSTRLAEPTDTQYF
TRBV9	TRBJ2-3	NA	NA	TGTGCCAGCAGCGTAGGGAGGGTTACAGATACGCAGTATTTT	CASSVGRVTDTQYF
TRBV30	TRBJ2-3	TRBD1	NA	TGTGCCTGGGGGACAGGGTCGAAAGATACGCAGTATTTT	CAWGTGSKDTQYF
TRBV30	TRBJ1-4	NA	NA	TGTGCCTGGAGTTCGGTTGGTGAAAAACTGTTTTTT	CAWSSVGEKLFF
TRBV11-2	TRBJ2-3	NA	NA	TGCGCCAGCAGCCAAGATGGTAAAGGGGGGACAGATACGCAGTATTTT	CASSQDGKGGTDTQYF
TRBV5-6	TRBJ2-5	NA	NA	TGTGCCAGCAGCCGCCTGGCGGGGGCGCCGGAGACCCAGTACTTC	CASSRLAGAPETQYF
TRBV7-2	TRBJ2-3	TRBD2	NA	TGTGCCAGCAGCTTAGCGGGGGGGGCAGATACGCAGTATTTT	CASSLAGGADTQYF
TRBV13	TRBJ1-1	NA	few	TGTGCCAGCAGCCCATGGGAAGGAGCTTTCTTT	CASSPWEGAFF
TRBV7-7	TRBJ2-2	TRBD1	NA	TGTGCCAGCAGCTTGGGACAGGGGGCCGGGGAGCTGTTTTTT	CASSLGQGAGELFF
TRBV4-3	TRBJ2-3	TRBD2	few	TGCGCCAGCAGCCAAGAGGGGGGGGGCACAGATACGCAGTATTTT	CASSQEGGGTDTQYF
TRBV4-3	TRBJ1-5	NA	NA	TGCGCCAGCAGCCAAGATATTCGGGGTCCCCAGCCCCAGCATTTT	CASSQDIRGPQPQHF
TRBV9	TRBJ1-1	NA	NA	TGTGCCAGCAGCTCCCCCTGGGACGGAGGGGCGGACACTGAAGCTTTCTTT	CASSSPWDGGADTEAFF
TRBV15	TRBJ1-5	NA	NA	TGTGCCACCAGCGAGACAGCAAGCAATCAGCCCCAGCATTTT	CATSETASNQPQHF
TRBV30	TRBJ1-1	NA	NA	TGTGCCTGGAGTGTAATTGGAATCCGTGGGCACACTGAAGCTTTCTTT	CAWSVIGIRGHTEAFF
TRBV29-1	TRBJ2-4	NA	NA	TGCAGTATAGTGGTCAGAAACATTCAGTACTTC	CSIVVRNIQYF
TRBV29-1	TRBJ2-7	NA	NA	TGCAGCGTTGAAGGCACTCCCGGGCAGTACTTC	CSVEGTPGQYF
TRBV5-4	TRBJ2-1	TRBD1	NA	TGTGCCAGCAGCCCCGGGACAGGGTACAATGAGCAGTTCTTC	CASSPGTGYNEQFF
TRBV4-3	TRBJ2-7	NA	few	TGCGCCAGCAGCCAAGACTTGGGAGGATCCTACGAGCAGTACTTC	CASSQDLGGSYEQYF
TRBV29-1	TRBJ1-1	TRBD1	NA	TGCAGCGCATTTACAGGGGGCGGTACTGAAGCTTTCTTT	CSAFTGGGTEAFF
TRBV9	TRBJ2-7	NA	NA	TGTGCCAGCAGCGCTGGGACAAGAGTCGACTACGAGCAGTACTTC	CASSAGTRVDYEQYF
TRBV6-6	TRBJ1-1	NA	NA	TGTGCCAGCAGTTCTTCCGACTCAAACACTGAAGCTTTCTTT	CASSSSDSNTEAFF
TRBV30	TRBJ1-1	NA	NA	TGTGCCTGGAGTGCGACCTCTTGGAACACTGAAGCTTTCTTT	CAWSATSWNTEAFF
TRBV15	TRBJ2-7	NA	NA	TGTGCCACCAGCCCGGGATCAGAGGACTACGAGCAGTACTTC	CATSPGSEDYEQYF
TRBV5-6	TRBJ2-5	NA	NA	TGTGCCAGCAGCTTGGGAGGCAGACAAGAGACCCAGTACTTC	CASSLGGRQETQYF
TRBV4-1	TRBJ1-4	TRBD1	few	TGCGCCAGCAGCCAAGAGGGACAGCCGAGCGAAAAACTGTTTTTT	CASSQEGQPSEKLFF
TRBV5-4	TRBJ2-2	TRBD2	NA	TGTGCCAGCAGCCCAATCGGGGGGGCCCACGGGGAGCTGTTTTTT	CASSPIGGAHGELFF
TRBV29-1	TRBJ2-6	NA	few	TGCAGCGTTCCGACCCCTGGCAGCGTCAACGTCCTGACTTTC	CSVPTPGSVNVLTF
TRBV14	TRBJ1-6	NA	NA	TGTGCCAGCAGTCCGAGGTGGCAGGCGAATTCACCCCTCCACTTT	CASSPRWQANSPLHF
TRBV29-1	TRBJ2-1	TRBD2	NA	TGCAGCGTTGTTTCTAGCGGGGGTTACAATGAGCAGTTCTTC	CSVVSSGGYNEQFF
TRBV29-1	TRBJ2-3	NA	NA	TGCAGCGTTTCCGGGACGACGACCTTCACAGATACGCAGTATTTT	CSVSGTTTFTDTQYF
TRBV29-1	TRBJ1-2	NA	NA	TGCAGCGTTGAGTTGGTCAGGGGCTCGTCGAACTATGGCTACACCTTC	CSVELVRGSSNYGYTF
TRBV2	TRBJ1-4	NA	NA	TGTGCCAGCAGTGAAGGACAGTCCACAAATGAAAAACTGTTTTTT	CASSEGQSTNEKLFF
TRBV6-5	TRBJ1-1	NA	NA	TGTGCCAGCAGTCCCCCCGGGCCCGGGCCCGAAGCTTTCTTT	CASSPPGPGPEAFF
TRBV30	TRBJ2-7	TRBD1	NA	TGTGCCTGGGGACAGGGACAGGGGTACGAGCAGTACTTC	CAWGQGQGYEQYF
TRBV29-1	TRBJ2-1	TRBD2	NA	TGCAGCGTTGAAGGGACTAGCGGGGTCTCCTACAATGAGCAGTTCTTC	CSVEGTSGVSYNEQFF
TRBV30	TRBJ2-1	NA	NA	TGTGCCTGGAGTCGACAGAGCAATGAGCAGTTCTTC	CAWSRQSNEQFF
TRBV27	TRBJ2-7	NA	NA	TGTGCCAGCAGTCTGGACCCACTAACCTACGAGCAGTACTTC	CASSLDPLTYEQYF
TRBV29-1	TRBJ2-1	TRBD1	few	TGCAGCGCGACAGGGCTAATTTTGAATGAGCAGTTCTTC	CSATGLILNEQFF
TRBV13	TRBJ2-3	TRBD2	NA	TGTGCCAGCAGCGCTACTAGCGGGGGGACTACAGATACGCAGTATTTT	CASSATSGGTTDTQYF
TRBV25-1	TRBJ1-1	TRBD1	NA	TGTGCCAGCAGTGCCGGGACAGGGGTCACTGAAGCTTTCTTT	CASSAGTGVTEAFF
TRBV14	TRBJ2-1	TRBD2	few	TGTGCCAGCAGCCAGTATAGCGGGTACAATGAGCAGTTCTTC	CASSQYSGYNEQFF
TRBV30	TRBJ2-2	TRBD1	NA	TGTGCCTGGACCGACAGGGGTTACACCGGGGAGCTGTTTTTT	CAWTDRGYTGELFF
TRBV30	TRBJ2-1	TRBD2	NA	TGTGCCTGGAGGGTTTCGCGGGGGAGGGAGCAGTTCTTC	CAWRVSRGREQFF